This passage covers 11 T cell receptor beta chains from one sample sequenced in a study of blood T cells in healthy people across ages. Then a second PCR, running roughly 7 to 11 cycles, was carried out with a sample-barcoded 5' primer and a J-beta primer mix. TCRdb reanalysed the 5' RACE reads using MiXCR and keeps one entry per CDR3 protein. The sample consists of fewer than 1 million distinct CDR3 sequences, around 45% of them appearing once. The sample was blood. The receptors shown here come from a man between 60 and 75 years old in good health.

The chain is built from TRBV6-4 and TRBJ2-7; 7 bases are shared with TRBD1. Germline V gene data show CDR1 as MRHNA and CDR2 as SNTAGT. CDR3 length: 13 residues. V trimming: 8 bases; J trimming: 6 bases; junction bases outside the gene matches: 10. This CDR3 is CASRQGSKCEQYF. In nucleotides, the CDR3 is TGTGCCAGCCGACAGGGTTCAAAGTGCGAGCAGTACTTC.

The chain uses TRBV2 and TRBJ2-7; D is perhaps TRBD1 (6 bases). Trimming cost V 8 bases and J 0 bases, with 23 bases left between them. Germline V gives CDR1 SNHLY, CDR2 FYNNEI. The CDR3 is made up of 17 amino acids. Here the CDR3 reads CASLGVAQGPTSYEQYF. In nucleotides, the CDR3 is TGTGCCAGCCTGGGGGTAGCACAGGGCCCAACCTCCTACGAGCAGTACTTC.

The chain employs TRBV20-1 and TRBJ2-7; possibly TRBD1 for D (5 bases). V lost 6 bases to trimming and J lost 3 bases, with 21 bases between them. This CDR3 has 15 residues. Germline-derived CDR1 and CDR2 are DFQATT and SNEGSKA (reference sequence). The CDR3 spells CSATLGHHGFYEQYF. The CDR3 nucleotides are TGCAGTGCAACCCTCGGACACCATGGATTCTACGAGCAGTACTTC.

This chain links TRBV12-3 or TRBV12-4 with TRBJ1-5, with 9 bases matching TRBD1. The CDR3 runs to 15 residues. Trimming cost V 5 bases and J 6 bases; bases outside gene matches: 8. CDR3 in amino acids: CASSATGGLGQPQHF. CDR3 in DNA: TGTGCCAGCAGTGCTACAGGGGGCTTGGGTCAGCCCCAGCATTTT.

As regards this clonotype: Germline is not matched at one junction end, which may reflect a read error. This chain connects TRBV5-1 to TRBJ1-2, with TRBD1 matching over 8 bases. The CDR3 spans 14 residues. Germline CDR1 is SGHRS and CDR2 is YFSETQ. DNA of the CDR3: TGCGCCAGCAGCTTCCAGGGGGCCAACTATGACTACACCTTC. Protein: CASSFQGANYDYTF.

This clonotype was found a few times. J is TRBJ2-4 and V is TRBV6-2 or TRBV6-3; D possibly corresponds to TRBD2 (5 bases). The length of the CDR3 is 15 residues. Looked up from germline, CDR1 is MNHEY and CDR2 is SVGEGT. V dropped 2 bases and J dropped 0 bases, with 8 bases sitting between them. CDR3 sequence reads: CASSYVGIAKNIQYF. The CDR3 nucleotides read TGTGCCAGCAGTTACGTCGGGATAGCCAAAAACATTCAGTACTTC.

This clonotype was detected many times. The chain recombines TRBV20-1 with TRBJ2-3; D may match TRBD1 or TRBD2 (5 bases each). The V and J ends lost 6 bases and 6 bases respectively, with 22 bases between them. Germline assignment: CDR1 DFQATT and CDR2 SNEGSKA (reference sequence). The CDR3 consists of 15 residues. CDR3 nucleotide sequence: TGCAGTGCCCGAGGGGAACTCCGCGTCCCGGATACGCAGTATTTT. Its protein is CSARGELRVPDTQYF.

This clonotype showed up just a few times. The genes are TRBV14 and TRBJ2-3, with D unresolved. Germline CDR1 is SGHDN and CDR2 is FVKESK. The CDR3 spans 13 residues. V dropped 2 bases and J dropped 5 bases, with 8 bases sitting between them. CDR3 nucleotides: TGTGCCAGCAGCCAATGGCGGATAGATACGCAGTATTTT. Translation gives CASSQWRIDTQYF.

This chain uses TRBV5-1 with TRBJ1-6, with 8 bases fitting TRBD1. The CDR3 runs 15 residues. The V gene's germline CDR1 is SGHRS and CDR2 YFSETQ. Trimming cost V 7 bases and J 8 bases; bases outside gene matches: 11. This chain's CDR3 is CASVPGGIDYSPLHF. The CDR3 coding sequence is TGCGCCAGCGTCCCAGGGGGCATCGACTATTCACCCCTCCACTTT.

In DNA form, the CDR3 reads TGTGCCAGCAGACGAACCTCCAAAAACATTCAGTACTTC. This encodes CASRRTSKNIQYF. The J gene is TRBJ2-4, the V gene TRBV6-5; D is undetermined. From germline, CDR1 is MNHEY and CDR2 SVGAGI. The V end lost 6 bases, the J end lost 2 bases, and 8 bases lay between the germline ends. The CDR3 contains 13 residues.

This clonotype has a count of ten or more. The chain joins TRBV30 to TRBJ2-5, with D perhaps being TRBD1 or TRBD2 (5 bases each). Trimming stripped 1 base from V and 9 bases from J, with 12 bases between. Germline-derived CDR1 and CDR2 are GTSNPN and SVGIG (reference sequence). The CDR3 covers 12 residues. CDR3 DNA sequence: TGTGCCTGGAGTGAGGTCAGAGGGGCCCAGTACTTC. Protein: CAWSEVRGAQYF.